This T cell receptor beta chain was documented in a study of cytomegalovirus exposure and HLA in healthy donors. The sample holds one count of this clone. V was trimmed by 0 bases and J by 4 bases, leaving 10 bases between them. Germline CDR1 and CDR2: MGHRA and YSYEKL. There are 15 residues in the CDR3. This table comes from immunoSEQ multiplex PCR, and its TCRdb copy is limited to in-frame clones, with some not included. Of 55,000 to 80,000 clones in the sample, roughly 94% were seen once. The rearrangement links TRBV4-1 to TRBJ1-5; D unresolved. The sequence came from a woman younger than 35 in good health and CMV-seropositive. The specimen was PBMCs. The CDR3 DNA sequence: TGCGCCAGCAGCCAAGATCAGAGAGGAAATCAGCCCCAGCATTTT. Residues: CASSQDQRGNQPQHF.